The 15 T cell receptor beta chains presented below share a single source sample, sequenced in a study of healthy donors' naive CD4 and CD8 T cells. Each TCR library used 500 ng of total RNA and a linear amplification protocol. TCRdb reprocessed the reads with MiXCR, giving one entry per CDR3 protein. This table holds around 200,000 distinct CDR3 sequences, nearly 75% found once. Sequences were obtained from naive CD4+ and CD8+ T cells sorted from blood, pooled from several donors. These TCRs come from a pool of human donors in good health; the sample pools cells from several healthy donors.

The chain carries TRBV5-5 and TRBJ2-5; D possibly corresponds to TRBD1 (6 bases). The CDR3 covers 13 residues. In germline, CDR1 is SGHKS, CDR2 YYEKEE (reference sequence). V lost 7 bases, J lost 1 base, and 11 bases lay in between. The CDR3 nucleotides are TGTGCCAGCGCCGGGACATCCCAAGAGACCCAGTACTTC. Amino acid sequence: CASAGTSQETQYF.

This clonotype was picked up a small number of times. The V gene is TRBV29-1, the J gene TRBJ1-5; TRBD1 is a possible D gene (5 bases). This CDR3 has 13 residues. Germline lookup yields CDR1 SQVTM and CDR2 ANQGSEA. V was pared by 7 bases and J by 6 bases, with 16 bases between. CDR3 amino acids: CSAGDAATQPQHF. For the CDR3, the DNA is TGCAGCGCCGGGGACGCTGCGACTCAGCCCCAGCATTTT.

The chain is built from TRBV29-1 and TRBJ1-1; no clear D gene. Deletions cut 7 bases from V and 2 bases from J, with 5 bases between. The CDR3 spans 10 residues. The germline V gene encodes CDR1 SQVTM and CDR2 ANQGSEA. The CDR3 region has the DNA TGCAGCGGGGCCAACACTGAAGCTTTCTTT. Amino acids: CSGANTEAFF.

V is TRBV27 and J is TRBJ2-1, with D tentatively TRBD1 or TRBD2 (5 bases each). The CDR3 has 12 amino acids. CDR1 and CDR2 from the germline V gene are MNHEY and SMNVEV (reference sequence). Trimming removed 3 bases at V and 16 bases at J, with 16 bases between. CDR3 in DNA: TGTGCCAGCAGTTTGGCCGGGACCCGCGCCTTCTTC. It specifies CASSLAGTRAFF.

V gene TRBV12-3 or TRBV12-4 combines with J gene TRBJ1-1; tentatively, D is TRBD1 (6 bases). The CDR3 totals 14 residues. V shed 2 bases and J shed 3 bases, with 10 bases lying between them. CDR3 in DNA: TGTGCCAGCAGTTTATGGGGGCTGGACACTGAAGCTTTCTTT. Protein: CASSLWGLDTEAFF.

This clonotype has only one observation. V is TRBV6-6 and J is TRBJ1-3; D is unresolved. The CDR3 is 17 amino acids. From germline, CDR1 is MNHNY and CDR2 SVGAGI (reference sequence). Trimming took 0 bases from V and 0 from J, leaving 12 bases between them. CDR3 sequence (DNA): TGTGCCAGCAGTTACTCCCAGACAAGCCGCTCTGGAAACACCATATATTTT. It specifies CASSYSQTSRSGNTIYF.

The chain employs TRBV6-5 and TRBJ2-7, with 9 bases identical to TRBD1. V lost 5 bases to trimming and J lost 6 bases; unmatched junction nucleotides: 14. From germline, CDR1 is MNHEY and CDR2 SVGAGI. The CDR3 is 16 amino acids. CDR3: CASSVSLGQGYAEQYF. The CDR3 DNA is TGTGCCAGCAGTGTTTCCTTGGGACAGGGTTACGCCGAGCAGTACTTC.

The gene calls are TRBV27 and TRBJ2-5; D remains unclear. This CDR3 comprises 11 residues. From germline, CDR1 is MNHEY and CDR2 SMNVEV (reference sequence). V gave up 8 bases and J gave up 1 base, with 5 bases separating them. CDR3 amino acids: CASGPQETQYF. The CDR3 nucleotides are TGTGCCAGCGGCCCCCAAGAGACCCAGTACTTC.

This clonotype counts as medium-sized (0.01 to 0.1%). V and J are TRBV4-3 and TRBJ1-1; D is uncertain. V lost 1 base and J lost 3, with 9 bases in between. The CDR3 is 14 residues long. The germline V gene has CDR1 LGHNA and CDR2 YSLEER. The CDR3, as DNA: TGCGCCAGCAGCCAAGCCAGCCTCGACACTGAAGCTTTCTTT. This encodes CASSQASLDTEAFF.

The genes are TRBV29-1 and TRBJ2-1; perhaps TRBD2 as D (6 bases). This CDR3 comprises 14 residues. CDR1 and CDR2 from the germline V gene are SQVTM and ANQGSEA. V lost 7 bases, J lost 6 bases, and 19 bases lay in between. The CDR3 DNA reads TGCAGCGCCACCCAACCCGGGGACTTCAATGAGCAGTTCTTC. Its translation: CSATQPGDFNEQFF.

A few counts support this clonotype. The chain couples TRBV12-3 or TRBV12-4 to TRBJ2-1, with 9 nucleotides matching TRBD1. The CDR3 contains 15 residues. V lost 1 base to trimming and J lost 4 bases; unmatched junction nucleotides: 2. CDR3 residues: CASSLGDRAYNEQFF. CDR3 sequence (DNA): TGTGCCAGCAGTTTAGGGGACAGGGCTTACAATGAGCAGTTCTTC.

CDR3 amino acids: CASSLGSGGGSTDTQYF. The CDR3 bases are TGTGCCAGCAGCTTAGGATCAGGGGGCGGAAGCACAGATACGCAGTATTTT. This chain links TRBV5-4 with TRBJ2-3, with 8 bases matching TRBD1. The CDR3 is made up of 17 amino acids. The junction had 8 bases not matched to a gene; V was cut back by 2 bases and J by 0 bases. Germline V CDR1 and CDR2: SGHNT, YYREEE (reference sequence).

CDR3 amino acids: CASSRDREGQDYGYTF. The CDR3 DNA reads as TGTGCCAGTAGTCGGGACAGGGAAGGGCAAGACTATGGCTACACCTTC. The J gene is TRBJ1-2, the V gene TRBV19; TRBD1 agrees at 9 bases. The CDR3 extends over 16 amino acids. CDR1 is LNHDA, CDR2 SQIVND, per germline (reference sequence). V trimming: 5 bases; J trimming: 3 bases; junction bases outside the gene matches: 10.

This clonotype was found a few times. The rearrangement joins TRBV27 to TRBJ1-6, with D possibly matching TRBD1 (5 bases). Trimming removed 1 base at V and 10 bases at J, with 11 bases between. The CDR3 has 14 residues. The germline V gene encodes CDR1 MNHEY and CDR2 SMNVEV (reference sequence). DNA for the CDR3: TGTGCCAGCAGTTTATATCAGGGTGGATCACCCCTCCACTTT. Translation gives CASSLYQGGSPLHF.

The chain uses TRBV18 and TRBJ2-1; TRBD2 might be the D (6 bases). The germline V gene encodes CDR1 KGHSH and CDR2 LQKENI. CDR3 size: 19 residues. Trimming took off 5 bases at V and 0 bases at J, with 23 bases between the two ends. In DNA form, the CDR3 reads TGTGCCAGCTCAACACTGGGACTCTCCGAGACGAGCTCCTACAATGAGCAGTTCTTC. As protein: CASSTLGLSETSSYNEQFF.